This entry features one TCR beta chain sequence. Samples were assayed with immunoSEQ v3.0 at survey level. Measured with immunoSEQ multiplex PCR; TCRdb has only the in-frame clones, and not every one. This table has roughly 13,000 clones, around 77% appearing once. The sample belongs to a study of long-term antiretroviral therapy in people with HIV. CDR1 and CDR2 from the germline V gene are KGHSH and LQKENI. The trim removed 3 bases at V and 3 bases at J, leaving 11 bases unmatched. This CDR3 comprises 17 residues. The source of this sequence is a young woman with HIV. The V and J genes are TRBV18 and TRBJ1-2; 9 bases align to TRBD1. The sample consisted of unsorted PBMCs, taken 1.3 years after starting antiretroviral therapy. The CDR3 reads CASSPTQQGAVDYGYTF. For the CDR3, the DNA is TGTGCCAGCTCACCCACCCAACAGGGGGCTGTGGACTATGGCTACACCTTC. Combining the CDR3 with reference TRBV18 and TRBJ1-2 gives the whole variable domain NAGVMQNPRHLVRRRGQEARLRCSPMKGHSHVYWYRQLPEEGLKFMVYLQKENIIDESGMPKERFSAEFPKEGPSILRIQQVVRGDSAAYFCASSPTQQGAVDYGYTFGSGTRLTVV.